These T cell receptor beta chains were read from a single sample in a study of blood T cell repertoires in COVID-19. Sequencing used immunoSEQ multiplex PCR; TCRdb keeps in-frame clones, though not all of them. The profile shows 90,000 to 150,000 clones, 79% of them singletons. Specimen: peripheral blood. Every receptor here comes from a woman older than 75 with acute or convalescent COVID-19. Both conserved end residues are trimmed from each CDR3. Each record gives: J gene, V gene, CDR3 length, CDR3 protein.

j_call: TRBJ1-2
v_call: TRBV18
cdr3_length: 11
cdr3_aa: ASSPGDRGGYT

j_call: TRBJ1-2
v_call: TRBV28
cdr3_length: 11
cdr3_aa: ASTSRTPYGYT

j_call: TRBJ1-6
v_call: TRBV3-1/TRBV3-2
cdr3_length: 13
cdr3_aa: ASSLLGTGNSPLH

j_call: TRBJ2-5
v_call: TRBV5-4
cdr3_length: 13
cdr3_aa: ASSPGTGGAETQY

j_call: TRBJ1-1
v_call: TRBV3-1/TRBV3-2
cdr3_length: 13
cdr3_aa: ASSQEDRGGTEAF

j_call: TRBJ2-3
v_call: TRBV7-9
cdr3_length: 11
cdr3_aa: ATGSALGSTQY

j_call: TRBJ2-1
v_call: TRBV6-2/TRBV6-3
cdr3_length: 16
cdr3_aa: ASSATSTSGITDNEQF

j_call: TRBJ2-1
v_call: TRBV30
cdr3_length: 13
cdr3_aa: AWSVPRITRAEQF

j_call: TRBJ1-3
v_call: TRBV28
cdr3_length: 13
cdr3_aa: ASSLGTATGNTIY

j_call: TRBJ2-4
v_call: TRBV2
cdr3_length: 11
cdr3_aa: ASQSGTKNIQY

j_call: TRBJ1-5
v_call: TRBV11-1
cdr3_length: 12
cdr3_aa: ASSPNGNNQPQH

j_call: TRBJ1-2
v_call: TRBV7-9
cdr3_length: 13
cdr3_aa: ASSAGQAYNYGYT

j_call: TRBJ1-1
v_call: TRBV30
cdr3_length: 16
cdr3_aa: AWSVAGRFPPTNTEAF

j_call: TRBJ1-2
v_call: TRBV6-2/TRBV6-3
cdr3_length: 11
cdr3_aa: ASTPGSNYGYT

j_call: TRBJ2-7
v_call: TRBV3-1/TRBV3-2
cdr3_length: 11
cdr3_aa: ASSQGQSYEQY

j_call: TRBJ2-5
v_call: TRBV7-8
cdr3_length: 14
cdr3_aa: ASSLTPGQGGETQY

j_call: TRBJ2-3
v_call: TRBV7-2
cdr3_length: 14
cdr3_aa: ASSLVSDTSTDTQY

j_call: TRBJ2-6
v_call: TRBV7-2
cdr3_length: 14
cdr3_aa: ASSLAAGFGANVLT

j_call: TRBJ2-2
v_call: TRBV19
cdr3_length: 14
cdr3_aa: ASSISGQGGGGELF

j_call: TRBJ1-1
v_call: TRBV18
cdr3_length: 13
cdr3_aa: ASSPTRDMNTEAF

j_call: TRBJ2-1
v_call: TRBV7-8
cdr3_length: 13
cdr3_aa: ASSPLGLAGSQQF

j_call: TRBJ1-2
v_call: TRBV3-1/TRBV3-2
cdr3_length: 12
cdr3_aa: ASSQQGTSYGYT

j_call: TRBJ2-3
v_call: TRBV7-3
cdr3_length: 14
cdr3_aa: ASSPSGRALTDTQY

j_call: TRBJ2-1
v_call: TRBV10-1
cdr3_length: 13
cdr3_aa: ASSEGLAGVNEQF

j_call: TRBJ2-3
v_call: TRBV13
cdr3_length: 13
cdr3_aa: ASSLVGRDLDTQY

j_call: TRBJ1-2
v_call: TRBV19
cdr3_length: 13
cdr3_aa: ASSPRTGGLYGYT

j_call: TRBJ1-1
v_call: TRBV19
cdr3_length: 13
cdr3_aa: ASTPSRQGGTEAF

j_call: TRBJ1-1
v_call: TRBV19
cdr3_length: 12
cdr3_aa: ASALWPGDTEAF

j_call: TRBJ1-5
v_call: TRBV6-1
cdr3_length: 13
cdr3_aa: ASSESTYSNQPQH

j_call: TRBJ1-5
v_call: TRBV9
cdr3_length: 13
cdr3_aa: ASSPAGWGDQPQH

j_call: TRBJ1-1
v_call: TRBV4-1
cdr3_length: 13
cdr3_aa: ASSQPRDKDTEAF

j_call: TRBJ1-2
v_call: TRBV19
cdr3_length: 14
cdr3_aa: ASSMSVDIGRYGYT

j_call: TRBJ2-3
v_call: TRBV7-2
cdr3_length: 15
cdr3_aa: ASSLPRLAGLTDTQY

j_call: TRBJ1-5
v_call: TRBV2
cdr3_length: 11
cdr3_aa: ASSVGRDQPQH

j_call: TRBJ1-5
v_call: TRBV21-1
cdr3_length: 14
cdr3_aa: ASSKAFRYSNQPQH

j_call: TRBJ2-1
v_call: TRBV7-3
cdr3_length: 14
cdr3_aa: ASSLSASGRYNEQF

j_call: TRBJ2-7
v_call: TRBV28
cdr3_length: 13
cdr3_aa: ASSLVGGPSYEQY

j_call: TRBJ1-6
v_call: TRBV7-2
cdr3_length: 11
cdr3_aa: ASSLDRNSPLH

j_call: TRBJ1-4
v_call: TRBV11-2
cdr3_length: 14
cdr3_aa: ASSLEGPGVGEKLF

j_call: TRBJ2-1
v_call: TRBV11-3
cdr3_length: 13
cdr3_aa: ASSFAERRYNEQF

j_call: TRBJ2-5
v_call: TRBV19
cdr3_length: 12
cdr3_aa: ASSRALFQETQY

j_call: TRBJ2-1
v_call: TRBV9
cdr3_length: 12
cdr3_aa: ASSDGLAVGEQF

j_call: TRBJ1-2
v_call: TRBV9
cdr3_length: 13
cdr3_aa: ASSVGQVLNYGYT

j_call: TRBJ1-1
v_call: TRBV3-1/TRBV3-2
cdr3_length: 11
cdr3_aa: ASSQGPPGEAF

j_call: TRBJ2-5
v_call: TRBV7-8
cdr3_length: 15
cdr3_aa: ASTPWTSGSGGETQY

j_call: TRBJ2-1
v_call: TRBV19
cdr3_length: 12
cdr3_aa: ASSSPGDHNEQF

j_call: TRBJ2-5
v_call: TRBV21-1
cdr3_length: 13
cdr3_aa: ASSKAGGAPETQY

j_call: TRBJ1-1
v_call: TRBV5-1
cdr3_length: 12
cdr3_aa: ASSSRGENTEAF